What follows describes a single TCR beta chain. This clonotype showed up just a few times. Its antigen target is currently unknown. It has no much larger one-base neighbor in the sample; base qualities were not kept. The data were obtained in a study of T cells after yellow fever vaccination (dated by TCRdb to the late 2010s). Regarding the research as a whole: Libraries from fractions with low cell numbers were prepared with the SMART-Seq v4 Ultra Low Input RNA kit. To follow T-cell clones before and after both primary and booster YFV17D yellow fever vaccination, bulk TCR alpha and beta repertoires underwent longitudinal sequencing. The cohort comprised two healthy male donors, one aged 18 to 30 and one aged 30 to 39 years. Blood was collected at multiple timepoints before and after primary and secondary immunization, and bulk PBMC replicates and cell subsets were isolated.

As encoded in the germline V gene (reference sequence), CDR1 is DFQATT while CDR2 is SNEGSKA. At the junction V is shortened by 5 bases and J by 0 bases; bases outside the gene matches: 7. The CDR3 has 16 amino acids, counting the end cysteine and phenylalanine. CDR3 DNA only is kept here, 48 bases in frame from base 1. The treatment or condition label, read with the paper, signifies: live attenuated yellow fever vaccine strain. PBMCs were isolated from peripheral blood using a standard Ficoll-Paque protocol. Dynabeads CD4 and CD8 positive selection kits were used to isolate CD4 and CD8 T-cell fractions. TriZol was used to extract RNA from bulk PBMCs, CD4 and CD8 fractions, and dextramer-positive and dextramer-negative fractions. TCR cDNA was synthesized by 5'RACE template switching, which introduced a universal primer site and unique molecular identifiers. cDNA synthesis was primed from both the TCR alpha and TCR beta constant segments. Library amplification used two PCR steps, and the second PCR step added sample barcodes and sequencing adapters. Sequencing of the libraries was done on either Illumina HiSeq 2500 (2x100 bp) or NovaSeq (2x150 bp). In the paper's pipeline: Reads were demultiplexed and collapsed into UMI consensus sequences with MIGEC, and V(D)J alignment was performed with MiXCR. Vaccine-responding clonotypes were identified with edgeR using replicate PBMC samples, with FDR below 0.01 and a log2 fold change above 5 up to day 15 being required. Each bulk clonotype was labeled CD4 or CD8 based on which sequenced repertoire, CD4 or CD8, contained the clonotype at higher abundance. The public reads were run again by TCRdb, first through fastp at Q25 and then through MiXCR, and only productive beta chains were kept. Under each unique CDR3 protein, matching rows form one entry showing the most common genes and DNA. It is TCRdb's table, rather than the study itself, that gives the V and J calls and clone size. The sample profile shows 200,000 to 300,000 distinct CDR3 sequences; approximately 13% of them were found once. Jointly, the top ten make up approximately 0.49% of the sample.

The paper's findings and limits, for the study overall: Only a couple of donors were included in the study, so the extent to which the findings can be generalized is limited. Most clones expanded after primary vaccination were re-detected after the booster (96% of CD4 and about nine tenths of CD8), suggesting broad memory maintenance. The secondary T-cell response was found to be weaker but faster than the primary response, with a peak reached on day 5 rather than on day 15. A small fraction of clonotypes appeared in both the CD4 and CD8 compartments, likely as a result of convergent recombination. Computational filtering was required because FACS-sorted repertoires could contain abundant contaminating clonotypes from the bulk population.

This sequence uses TRBV20-1 and TRBJ2-1, with 10 junctional bases fitting TRBD2. The receptor's source is a man between 25 and 39 years old who received the YFV17D yellow fever vaccine. The input for sequencing was CD4+ T cells sorted from PBMCs, taken 45 days after the yellow fever booster vaccination. CDR3 region: CSAPLAGVGSYNEQFF. DNA sequence: TGCAGTGCTCCCCTAGCGGGAGTGGGCTCCTACAATGAGCAGTTCTTC.